This passage covers 5 T cell receptor beta chains from one sample sequenced in a study of monozygotic twins with inflammatory bowel disease. TCRdb re-analyzed the 5' RACE reads; it lists each CDR3 protein once, without DNA. Its table records approximately 340,000 distinct CDR3 sequences. Sequencing was performed on blood. The receptors derive from a human donor with ulcerative colitis or Crohn's disease, or a healthy co-twin of an affected twin (not recorded which).

The CDR3 spells CASSYSILEPGLATGELFF. The chain links TRBV6-5 to TRBJ2-2; TCRdb picks TRBD2, but there is no DNA to check that call. This CDR3 contains 19 residues. Germline CDR1 and CDR2: MNHEY and SVGAGI.

This chain links TRBV5-1 with TRBJ2-2; the D call of TRBD2 rests on TCRdb alone, since no DNA is present to check it. Germline loops: CDR1 SGHRS, CDR2 YFSETQ. This CDR3 contains 15 residues. The CDR3 loop is CASSQTGAPPGELFF. Full variable domain (remainder filled in from reference TRBV5-1 and TRBJ2-2): KAGVTQTPRYLIKTRGQQVTLSCSPISGHRSVSWYQQTPGQGLQFLFEYFSETQRNKGNFPGRFSGRQFSNSRSEMNVSTLELGDSALYLCASSQTGAPPGELFFGEGSRLTVL.

The chain employs TRBV5-1 and TRBJ2-1; TCRdb picks TRBD1, but there is no DNA to check that call. CDR1 SGHRS and CDR2 YFSETQ come from the germline V gene. This CDR3 has 13 amino acids. CDR3 protein: CASSRDWGNEQFF. Full variable domain (missing parts from reference TRBV5-1 and TRBJ2-1): KAGVTQTPRYLIKTRGQQVTLSCSPISGHRSVSWYQQTPGQGLQFLFEYFSETQRNKGNFPGRFSGRQFSNSRSEMNVSTLELGDSALYLCASSRDWGNEQFFGPGTRLTVL.

The chain uses TRBV20-1 and TRBJ2-2; the TCRdb D gene call, TRBD2, has no DNA to confirm it. Germline CDR1 is DFQATT and CDR2 is SNEGSKA (reference sequence). This CDR3 comprises 14 residues. The CDR3 region is CSARGGPGTGELFF.

This chain uses TRBV12-3 or TRBV12-4 with TRBJ2-1; there is no DNA to check the TCRdb D call of TRBD1. The CDR3 extends over 13 amino acids. The CDR3 region is CAGRDRWFGEQFF.